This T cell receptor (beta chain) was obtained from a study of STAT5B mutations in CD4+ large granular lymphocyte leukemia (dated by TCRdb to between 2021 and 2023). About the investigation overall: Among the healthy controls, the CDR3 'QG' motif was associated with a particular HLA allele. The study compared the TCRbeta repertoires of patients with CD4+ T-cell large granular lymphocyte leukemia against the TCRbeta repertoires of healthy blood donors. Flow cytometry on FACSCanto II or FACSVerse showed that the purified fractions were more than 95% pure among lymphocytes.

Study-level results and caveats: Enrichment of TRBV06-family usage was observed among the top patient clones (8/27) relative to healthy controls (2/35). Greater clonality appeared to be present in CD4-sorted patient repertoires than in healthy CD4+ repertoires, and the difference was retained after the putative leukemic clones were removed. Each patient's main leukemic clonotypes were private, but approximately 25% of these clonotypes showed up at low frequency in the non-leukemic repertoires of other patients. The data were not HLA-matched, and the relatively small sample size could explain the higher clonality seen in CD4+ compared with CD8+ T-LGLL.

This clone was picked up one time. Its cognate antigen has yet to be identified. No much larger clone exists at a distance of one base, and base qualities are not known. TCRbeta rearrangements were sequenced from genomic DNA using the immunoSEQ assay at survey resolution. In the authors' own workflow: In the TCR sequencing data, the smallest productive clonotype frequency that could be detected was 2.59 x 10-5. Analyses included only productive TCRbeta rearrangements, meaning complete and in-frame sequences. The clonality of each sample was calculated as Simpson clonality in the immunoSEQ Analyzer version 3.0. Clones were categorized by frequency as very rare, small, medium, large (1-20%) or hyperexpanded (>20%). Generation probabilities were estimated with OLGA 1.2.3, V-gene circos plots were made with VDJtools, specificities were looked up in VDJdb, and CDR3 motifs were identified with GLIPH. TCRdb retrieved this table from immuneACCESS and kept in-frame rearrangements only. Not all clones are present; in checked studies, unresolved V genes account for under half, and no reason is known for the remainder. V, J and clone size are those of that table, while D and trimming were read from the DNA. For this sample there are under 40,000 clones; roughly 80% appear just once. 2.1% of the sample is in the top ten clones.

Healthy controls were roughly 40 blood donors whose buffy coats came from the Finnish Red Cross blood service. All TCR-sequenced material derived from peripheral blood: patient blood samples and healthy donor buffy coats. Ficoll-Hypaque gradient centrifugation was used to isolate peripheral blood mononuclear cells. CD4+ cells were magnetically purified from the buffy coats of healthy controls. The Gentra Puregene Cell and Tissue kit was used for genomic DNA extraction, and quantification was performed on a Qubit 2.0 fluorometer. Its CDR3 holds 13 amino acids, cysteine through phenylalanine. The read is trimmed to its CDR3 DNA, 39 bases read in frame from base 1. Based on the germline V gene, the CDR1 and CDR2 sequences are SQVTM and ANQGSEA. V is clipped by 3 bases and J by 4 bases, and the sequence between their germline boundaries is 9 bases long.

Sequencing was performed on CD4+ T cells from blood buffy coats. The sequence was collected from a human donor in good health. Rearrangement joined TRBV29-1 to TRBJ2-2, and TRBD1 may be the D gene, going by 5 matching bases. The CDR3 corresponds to CSVDQGFTGELFF. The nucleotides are TGCAGCGTTGACCAGGGCTTCACCGGGGAGCTGTTTTTT.